Following are 15 T cell receptor beta chains from one sample sequenced in a study of cytomegalovirus exposure and HLA in healthy donors. Clones were sequenced by immunoSEQ multiplex PCR, and TCRdb holds only the in-frame ones, with some missing. The table records roughly 140,000 clones, about nine tenths of them present only once. The sequencing input was PBMCs. The receptor source for this set is a man between 18 and 29 years old in good health and CMV-seronegative.

The sample holds one count of this clone. CDR3 region: CASTPGLRLDEQFF. In DNA form, the CDR3 reads TGCGCCAGCACCCCCGGACTGAGGTTGGATGAGCAGTTCTTC. This rearrangement joins TRBV5-1 to TRBJ2-1; perhaps TRBD2 as D (5 bases). The CDR3 has 14 residues. Germline-derived CDR1 and CDR2 are SGHRS and YFSETQ. Deletions cut 6 bases from V and 8 bases from J, with 18 bases between.

This rearrangement joins TRBV11-3 to TRBJ2-3; TRBD2 aligns across 12 bases. The CDR3 is 17 residues long. The germline CDR1 and CDR2 sequences are SGHNT and YENEEA. V lost 5 bases to trimming and J lost 1 base; unmatched junction nucleotides: 7. CDR3 DNA: TGTGCCAGCAGCGAGGGGCTAGCGGGAGGGCGCACAGATACGCAGTATTTT. Translation gives CASSEGLAGGRTDTQYF.

The gene calls are TRBV5-1 and TRBJ2-1, with 11 nucleotides matching TRBD2. CDR1 is SGHRS, CDR2 YFSETQ, per germline. Trimming took 4 bases from V and 4 from J; bases not matched to a gene: 4. There are 15 residues in the CDR3. The CDR3 reads CASSPSSGGYNEQFF. CDR3 in DNA: TGCGCCAGCAGCCCCTCTAGCGGGGGGTACAATGAGCAGTTCTTC.

V is TRBV9 and J is TRBJ2-7; possibly TRBD2 for D (6 bases). The germline V and J ends were trimmed by 2 bases and 3 bases, with 9 bases remaining between them. The CDR3 is 13 residues long. Per the germline V gene, CDR1 is SGDLS and CDR2 is YYNGEE. The DNA of the CDR3 is TGTGCCAGCAGCGTCGGAGGGCACTACGAGCAGTACTTC. The encoded protein is CASSVGGHYEQYF.

The chain carries TRBV7-8 and TRBJ2-7; 8 positions agree with TRBD2. The V gene end was trimmed by 1 base and the J gene end by 3 bases; junction bases not matched to a gene: 5. The CDR3 spans 15 residues. Per the germline V gene, CDR1 is SGHVS and CDR2 is FQNEAQ. As DNA, the CDR3 is TGTGCCAGCAGCTTAGGCCTAGCGGGCTTCTACGAGCAGTACGTC. Residues: CASSLGLAGFYEQYV.

The table lists this clone with a count of one. V usage is TRBV19 and J usage is TRBJ2-2; tentative D call: TRBD1 (6 bases). Trimming shortened V by 5 bases and J by 1 base, and 8 bases separated the two germline ends. The CDR3 loop spans 14 amino acids. Germline V gives CDR1 LNHDA, CDR2 SQIVND (reference sequence). The CDR3 DNA reads TGTGCCAGTAGTTGGGGACAGAACACCGGGGAGCTGTTTTTT. Protein sequence: CASSWGQNTGELFF.

The chain has TRBV2 and TRBJ2-7; weak D call: TRBD2 (5 bases). Deletions cut 10 bases from V and 2 bases from J, with 15 bases between. CDR3 length: 13 residues. Germline loops: CDR1 SNHLY, CDR2 FYNNEI. The CDR3 region is CATGRTSPYEQYF. The CDR3 coding sequence is TGTGCCACCGGGCGGACTTCCCCCTACGAGCAGTACTTC.

The chain recombines TRBV4-1 with TRBJ1-1, with D perhaps TRBD1 (5 bases). Germline V gene lookup returns CDR1 MGHRA and CDR2 YSYEKL. V was shortened by 0 bases and J by 1 base, with 6 bases between the two germline ends. The CDR3 extends over 14 amino acids. Here the CDR3 reads CASSQDTGNTEAFF. CDR3 DNA: TGCGCCAGCAGCCAAGACACAGGGAACACTGAAGCTTTCTTT.

V usage is TRBV19 and J usage is TRBJ1-5, with 7 bases lining up with TRBD1. The CDR3 sequence is 15 residues long. Germline V gives CDR1 LNHDA, CDR2 SQIVND (reference sequence). The trim removed 0 bases at V and 4 bases at J, leaving 3 bases unmatched. The CDR3 nucleotides are TGTGCCAGTAGTATAGATGACAGGGAAAATCAGCCCCAGCATTTT. It translates to CASSIDDRENQPQHF.

This chain links TRBV7-9 with TRBJ1-4; the match to TRBD1 covers 7 bases. The CDR3 is 18 amino acids. Germline V gives CDR1 SEHNR, CDR2 FQNEAQ (reference sequence). V shed 1 base, J shed 6 bases, and the junction held 14 bases outside the gene matches. The CDR3 region is CASSLGRDSRTADEKLFF. DNA for the CDR3: TGTGCCAGCAGCTTAGGTCGGGACAGCCGGACGGCGGATGAAAAACTGTTTTTT.

The chain employs TRBV6-5 and TRBJ2-1; a weak D match, TRBD1 (6 bases). The V gene's germline CDR1 is MNHEY and CDR2 SVGAGI. With 4 bases removed from V and 2 bases from J, the gap between germline ends came to 9 bases. CDR3 size: 14 residues. Written as DNA, the CDR3 is TGTGCCAGCAGTTTCTGGGGGCCCTACAATGAGCAGTTCTTC. It encodes CASSFWGPYNEQFF.

The J gene is TRBJ2-7, the V gene TRBV11-2, with 7 bases matching TRBD2. The length of the CDR3 is 13 residues. V lost 3 bases and J lost 2; bases outside the gene matches: 1. Germline CDR1 reads SGHAT; CDR2 reads FQNNGV. The CDR3 DNA is TGTGCCAGCAGCTTGGGACTAACCTACGAGCAGTACGTC. This encodes CASSLGLTYEQYV.

This clone has a single count. This chain uses TRBV5-1 with TRBJ1-1; D is unclear. The CDR3 covers 13 residues. Trimming took off 4 bases at V and 1 base at J, with 8 bases between the two ends. Per germline, CDR1 SGHRS and CDR2 YFSETQ. The CDR3 coding sequence is TGCGCCAGCAGCGTGGCACAGAACACTGAAGCTTTCTTT. Its protein is CASSVAQNTEAFF.

The genes are TRBV9 and TRBJ2-1, with 8 nucleotides matching TRBD2. J was trimmed by 4 bases and V by 3 bases; bases with no gene match: 6. The CDR3 contains 15 residues. The V gene's germline CDR1 is SGDLS and CDR2 YYNGEE. Here the CDR3 DNA reads TGTGCCAGCAGCGCTTTAGCGGGGCCTTACAATGAGCAGTTCTTC. As protein: CASSALAGPYNEQFF.

The rearrangement joins TRBV29-1 to TRBJ1-2; D may be TRBD1 (5 bases). The CDR3 has 12 residues. V was clipped by 6 bases and J by 5 bases, with 13 bases between them. The germline CDR1 and CDR2 sequences are SQVTM and ANQGSEA. CDR3 region: CSVGGTLYGYTF. Written as DNA, the CDR3 is TGCAGCGTCGGGGGTACCTTGTATGGCTACACCTTC.